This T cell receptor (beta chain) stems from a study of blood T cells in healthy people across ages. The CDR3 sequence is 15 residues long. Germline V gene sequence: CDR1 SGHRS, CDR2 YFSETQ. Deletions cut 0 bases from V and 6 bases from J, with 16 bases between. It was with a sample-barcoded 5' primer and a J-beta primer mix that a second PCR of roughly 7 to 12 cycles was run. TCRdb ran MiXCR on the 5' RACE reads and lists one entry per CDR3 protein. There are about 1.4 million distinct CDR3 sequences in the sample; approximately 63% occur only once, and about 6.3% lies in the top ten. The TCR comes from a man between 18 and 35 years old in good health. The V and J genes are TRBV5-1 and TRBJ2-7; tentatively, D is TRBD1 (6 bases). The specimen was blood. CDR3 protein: CASSLAQGSRGEQYF. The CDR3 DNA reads TGCGCCAGCAGCTTGGCGCAGGGGTCCCGGGGCGAGCAGTACTTC.